There are a few counts of the clone carrying this TCR beta chain. The ends were cut back, 6 bases at V and 4 bases at J, with 9 bases in the middle. The CDR3 covers 12 residues. CDR1 is SGHTA, CDR2 FQGNSA, per germline. The data were obtained in a study of early T cells in non-severe SARS-CoV-2 infection. About the research overall: It was bulk RNA from unsorted whole blood that was sequenced, and the chains were unpaired.

Molecules of cDNA were individually given unique molecular identifiers that were attached to them. MiXCR was run by TCRdb on the 5' RACE reads, yielding one entry per CDR3 protein. The table has 55,000 to 80,000 distinct CDR3 sequences, about 12% seen once; the top ten hold 1.3% to 1.5%. Here the sequenced sample was whole blood, taken at baseline. The clonotype was recovered from an adult who was a healthcare worker with PCR-confirmed SARS-CoV-2 infection or an uninfected control (not recorded which). The V gene is TRBV7-2, the J gene TRBJ1-2; perhaps TRBD1 as D (5 bases). The CDR3 DNA sequence: TGTGCCAGCAGGCGTGACAGCTATGGCTACACCTTC. It yields the protein CASRRDSYGYTF.